This T cell receptor beta chain was recorded in a study of T cells after yellow fever vaccination. TCRdb fed the 5' RACE reads into MiXCR, producing one record per CDR3 protein. The data hold around 350,000 distinct CDR3 sequences, with roughly 6.1% observed a single time. The CDR3 is 10 residues long. This clonotype was observed a few times. Compared with germline, one end of the junction differs, possibly owing to a read error. The source was PBMCs, collected 5 days after the yellow fever booster vaccination. V gene TRBV23-1 combines with J gene TRBJ2-1, with D unclear. TRBV23-1 is flagged as an ORF with uncertain function. The sequence was obtained from a man aged 25 to 40 who received the YFV17D yellow fever vaccine. CDR3 amino acids: CASSQSSENF. The CDR3 DNA follows: TGCGCCAGCAGTCAATCATCAGAGAACTTC.